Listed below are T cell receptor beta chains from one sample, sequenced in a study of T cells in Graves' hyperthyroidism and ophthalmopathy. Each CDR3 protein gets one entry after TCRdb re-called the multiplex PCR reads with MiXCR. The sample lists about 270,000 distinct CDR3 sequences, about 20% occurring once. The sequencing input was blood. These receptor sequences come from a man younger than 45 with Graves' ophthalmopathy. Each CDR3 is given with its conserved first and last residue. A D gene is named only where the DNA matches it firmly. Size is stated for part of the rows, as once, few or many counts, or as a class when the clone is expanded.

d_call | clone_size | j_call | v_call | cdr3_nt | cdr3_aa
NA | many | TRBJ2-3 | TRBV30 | TGTGCCTGGAGTGCCGGCGGAGTCACAGATACGCAGTATTTT | CAWSAGGVTDTQYF
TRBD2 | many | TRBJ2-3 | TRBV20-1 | TGCAGTGCTAGAGATGACACCGCTAGCGGCCACCGCACAGATACGCAGTATTTT | CSARDDTASGHRTDTQYF
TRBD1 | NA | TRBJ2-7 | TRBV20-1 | TGCAGTGCTAGGGCCCCGGACAGGGAAGACGAGCAGTACTTC | CSARAPDREDEQYF
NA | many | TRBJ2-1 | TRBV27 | TGTGCCAGCAGTTTAAGTAGAGATGACAATGAGCAGTTCTTC | CASSLSRDDNEQFF
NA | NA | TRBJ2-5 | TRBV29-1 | TGCAGCGTTAATCACAATCAAGAGACCCAGTACTTC | CSVNHNQETQYF
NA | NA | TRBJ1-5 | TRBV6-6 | TGTGCCAGCAGTTACTGGCAGGGAGAGGATCAGCCCCAGCATTTT | CASSYWQGEDQPQHF
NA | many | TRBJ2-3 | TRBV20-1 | TGCAGTGCTAGAGATTCGACAGGGAGGGGCCATACGCAGTATTTT | CSARDSTGRGHTQYF
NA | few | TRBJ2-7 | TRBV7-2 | TGTGCCAGCAGCGCGTTCAATTCCTACGAGCAGTACTTC | CASSAFNSYEQYF
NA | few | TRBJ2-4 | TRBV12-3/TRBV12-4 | TGTGCCAGCAGCCCCGCTAGAAACATTCAGTACTTC | CASSPARNIQYF
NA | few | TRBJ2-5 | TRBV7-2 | TGTGCCAGCAGCCGGGACACGGCAGAGTACTTC | CASSRDTAEYF
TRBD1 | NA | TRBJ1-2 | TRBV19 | TGTGCCAGTAACCACGACAGGGGTACTAACTATGGCTACACCTTC | CASNHDRGTNYGYTF
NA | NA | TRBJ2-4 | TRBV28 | TGTGCCAGCAGTCGACCTGCGGGGAGTGGGTTCAAAAACATTCAGTACTTC | CASSRPAGSGFKNIQYF
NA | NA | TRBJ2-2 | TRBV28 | TGTGCCAGCAGCGTAGACGGGGCAGGTACCGGGGAGCTGTTTTTT | CASSVDGAGTGELFF
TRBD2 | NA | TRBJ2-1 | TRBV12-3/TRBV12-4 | TGTGCCATCAGACTAGCGGGAGATTCGGATGAGCAGTTCTTC | CAIRLAGDSDEQFF
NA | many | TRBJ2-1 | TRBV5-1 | TGCGCCAGCAGCCTCCTAGGTGGTAGCTGGGATGAGCAGTTCTTC | CASSLLGGSWDEQFF
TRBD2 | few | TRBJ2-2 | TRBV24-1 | TGTGCCACCAGTGATTTAGGGAGGGAGGCGAACACCGGGGAGCTGTTTTTT | CATSDLGREANTGELFF
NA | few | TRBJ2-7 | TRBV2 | TGTGCCAGCAGCTATTCACTAGGCGGGTACGAGCAGTACTTC | CASSYSLGGYEQYF
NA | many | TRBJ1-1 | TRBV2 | TGTGCCAGCAGTGAGGGGTTTGGCACTGAAGCTTTCTTT | CASSEGFGTEAFF
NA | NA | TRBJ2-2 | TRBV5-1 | TGTGCCAGCAGCTTGGAGTCCACCGGGGAGCTGTTTTTT | CASSLESTGELFF
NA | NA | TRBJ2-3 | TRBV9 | TGTGCCAGCAGCGCCACTGGGGCATCAGATACGCAGTATTTT | CASSATGASDTQYF
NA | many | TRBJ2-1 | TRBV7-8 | TGTGCCAGCAGCCGAGAAACCGGTCGTGATGAGCAGTTCTTC | CASSRETGRDEQFF
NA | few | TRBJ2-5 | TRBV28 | TGTGCCAGCAGTTTTAACAGCCAAGAGACCCAGTACTTC | CASSFNSQETQYF
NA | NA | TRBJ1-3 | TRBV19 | TGTGCCAGTAGTATCGAAAGCCCCTACTCTGGAAACACCATATATTTT | CASSIESPYSGNTIYF
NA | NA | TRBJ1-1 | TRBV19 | TGTGCCAGTAGGCTCTTAGGGGGGCGGCGGACTGAAGCTTTCTTT | CASRLLGGRRTEAFF
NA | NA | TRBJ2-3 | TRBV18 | TGTGCCAGCTCACCAGACGGGGGCCTCGGCACAGATACGCAGTATTTT | CASSPDGGLGTDTQYF
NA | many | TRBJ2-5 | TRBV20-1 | TGCAGTGCTATGAGGGCGGAGAGGGAGACCCAGTACTTC | CSAMRAERETQYF
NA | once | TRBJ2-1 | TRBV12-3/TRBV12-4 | TGTGCCAGCACCATATTCCGGGGCACCAATGAGCAGTTCTTC | CASTIFRGTNEQFF
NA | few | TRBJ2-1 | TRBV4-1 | TGCGCCAGCAGCGCACGATGGATAAATGAGCAGTTCTTC | CASSARWINEQFF
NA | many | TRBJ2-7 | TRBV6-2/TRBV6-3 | TGTGCCAGCAGCAAAGGACGGCCCTACGAGCAGTACTTC | CASSKGRPYEQYF
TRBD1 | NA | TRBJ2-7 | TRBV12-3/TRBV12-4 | TGTGCCAGCAGTTTATTTCCACCTGGGGACAGGGGCGTATCCTACGAGCAGTACTTC | CASSLFPPGDRGVSYEQYF
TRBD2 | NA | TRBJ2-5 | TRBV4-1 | TGCGCCAGCAGCCAAGTTAAGCAGCTAGCGGGAGGAGAGACCCAGTACTTC | CASSQVKQLAGGETQYF
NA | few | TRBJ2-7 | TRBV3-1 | TGTGCCAGCAGCTACCAGGCTAGGACCTACGAGCAGTACTTC | CASSYQARTYEQYF
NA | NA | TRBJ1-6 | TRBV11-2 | TGTGCCAGCAGCTTAGATTTCGCCTACAGCTCCTCACCCCTCCACTTT | CASSLDFAYSSSPLHF
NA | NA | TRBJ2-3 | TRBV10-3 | TGTGCCATCAGTGATGGGACGGGCACAGATACGCAGTATTTT | CAISDGTGTDTQYF
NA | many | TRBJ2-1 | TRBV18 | TGTGCCAGCTCACCACCTTCCAGAAGCAATGAGCAGTTCTTC | CASSPPSRSNEQFF
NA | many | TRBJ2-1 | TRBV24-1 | TGTGCCACCAGTGATTTTAGTACAGGGATCGATGAGCAGTTCTTC | CATSDFSTGIDEQFF